These 8 T cell receptor beta chains originate from one sample sequenced in a study of T-cell reconstitution after alpha-beta-depleted transplantation in children listed by TCRdb under 2016. Library construction relied on PCR. The data were produced on an Illumina HiSeq 2500. Molecular barcoding was employed in the preparation of TCR libraries, with unique molecular identifiers being used to normalize TCRbeta repertoire quantification. The public reads were reprocessed in TCRdb via fastp at Q25 and MiXCR, keeping in-frame beta chains. Rows merge per CDR3 protein into single entries with the most common DNA and genes. The sample table records over 200,000 distinct CDR3 sequences; approximately 9.5% of these occur just once. The ten largest clones represent approximately 6.6% of the sample. The sample in question was PBMCs from the stem cell graft donor, obtained from the stem cell graft. The receptors here all came from a human donor who donated a stem cell graft to a child with acute lymphoblastic leukemia.

This clonotype was detected ten times or more. The chain joins TRBV2 to TRBJ2-4; D is possibly TRBD1 (6 bases). CDR3 length: 13 amino acids. V was pared by 5 bases and J by 5 bases, with 10 bases between. Germline V gene data show CDR1 as SNHLY and CDR2 as FYNNEI. The CDR3 sequence is CASSQGPENIQYF. In nucleotides, the CDR3 is TGTGCCAGCAGTCAGGGGCCGGAAAACATTCAGTACTTC.

Concerning this clonotype: A much more abundant neighbour one base away suggests this may be a read error. V and J are TRBV20-1 and TRBJ2-7; the match to TRBD1 covers 7 bases. The CDR3 length is 14 residues. V lost 6 bases and J lost 3; bases outside the gene matches: 11. Germline CDR1 and CDR2: DFQATT and SNEGSKA (reference sequence). CDR3 nucleotide sequence: TGCAGTGCACCAGACAGGGCATCTCTCTACGAGCAGTACGTC. Translating gives CSAPDRASLYEQYV.

This clonotype was detected many times. J is TRBJ2-1 and V is TRBV2; 8 nucleotides agree with TRBD2. Germline V lookup: CDR1 SNHLY, CDR2 FYNNEI. The CDR3 length is 12 residues. V lost 1 base, J lost 13 bases, and 3 bases stayed unmatched. The CDR3 nucleotides are TGTGCCAGCAGTGAAGGGACTAGCTACCAGTTCTTC. Its protein is CASSEGTSYQFF.

This clonotype showed up just a few times. V usage is TRBV30 and J usage is TRBJ1-1, with unresolved D. The germline V gene encodes CDR1 GTSNPN and CDR2 SVGIG (reference sequence). The CDR3 length is 11 residues. V was cut by 0 bases and J by 4 bases, with 3 bases left in between. The CDR3 DNA sequence: TGTGCCTGGAGTGTACTCACTGAAGCTTTCTTT. It yields the protein CAWSVLTEAFF.

This clonotype was seen a handful of times. The rearrangement links TRBV20-1 to TRBJ2-7; no firm D call. CDR1 and CDR2 from the germline V gene are DFQATT and SNEGSKA (reference sequence). Trimming left V 0 bases short and J 0 bases short, with 12 bases between. The CDR3 spans 15 residues. Written as DNA, the CDR3 is TGCAGTGCTAGAGATCCTTCCGCCGGCTCCTACGAGCAGTACTTC. Amino acids: CSARDPSAGSYEQYF.

This clonotype was counted between two and nine times. The chain recombines TRBV4-1 with TRBJ2-7; TRBD2 is a possible D gene (6 bases). Germline CDR1 and CDR2: MGHRA and YSYEKL. V was pared by 1 base and J by 3 bases, with 10 bases between. The CDR3 has 14 amino acids. The CDR3 nucleotides read TGCGCCAGCAGCCAAGCTCCGGAGGGCTACGAGCAGTACTTC. Translating it yields CASSQAPEGYEQYF.

This clonotype was recorded many times. This sequence joins TRBV6-4 and TRBJ2-3, with 9 nucleotides matching TRBD2. This CDR3 contains 14 residues. CDR1 is MRHNA and CDR2 is SNTAGT in the germline V gene. V lost 0 bases, J lost 6 bases, and 1 base stayed unmatched. This chain's CDR3 is CASSDSSGGDTQYF. CDR3 sequence (DNA): TGTGCCAGCAGTGACTCGAGCGGGGGGGATACGCAGTATTTT.

The chain combines TRBV20-1 with TRBJ2-1; either TRBD1 or TRBD2 may fit D (5 bases each). Per the germline V gene, CDR1 is DFQATT and CDR2 is SNEGSKA (reference sequence). The germline V and J ends were trimmed by 6 bases and 5 bases, with 11 bases remaining between them. The CDR3 has 12 amino acids. CDR3 in amino acids: CSARDRHNEQFF. The CDR3 DNA is TGCAGTGCCCGGGACCGTCACAATGAGCAGTTCTTC.